These 5 T cell receptor beta chains originate from one sample sequenced in a study of cytomegalovirus exposure and HLA in healthy donors (dated by TCRdb to the late 2010s). Library construction relied on the immunoSEQ multiplex PCR assay. A mixture of 60 forward primers for TCR Vbeta segments and 13 reverse primers for TCR Jbeta segments was used in the multiplex PCR. TCRdb re-hosts the immuneACCESS table, in-frame sequences only. Its copies lack some clones; in the studies checked, an unresolved V gene accounts for under half of them, and the cause for the rest is not known. The sample records 150,000 to 200,000 clones, around 76% of which are singletons. The ten largest clones add up to about 1.3% of the sample. Sequencing used PBMCs. The receptors were sampled from a man in his fifties or sixties in good health and CMV-seronegative.

The chain carries TRBV7-9 and TRBJ2-1; 8 positions match TRBD1. This CDR3 has 16 residues. J gave up 0 bases and V 5 bases, and 6 bases lay outside the gene matches. CDR1 is SEHNR and CDR2 is FQNEAQ in the germline V gene (reference sequence). The CDR3 loop reads CASSPRTGSSYNEQFF. In DNA, the CDR3 is TGTGCCAGCAGCCCGCGGACAGGGAGCTCCTACAATGAGCAGTTCTTC. Drawing the rest from reference TRBV7-9 and TRBJ2-1, the complete variable domain is DTGVSQNPRHKITKRGQNVTFRCDPISEHNRLYWYRQTLGQGPEFLTYFQNEAQLEKSRLLSDRFSAERPKGSFSTLEIQRTEQGDSAMYLCASSPRTGSSYNEQFFGPGTRLTVL.

This CDR3 is CASRSTGDSYNEQFF. CDR3 sequence (DNA): TGTGCCAGCAGGTCCACAGGGGATAGTTACAATGAGCAGTTCTTC. This chain joins TRBV6-5 and TRBJ2-1; 7 bases match TRBD1. Unmatched junction bases numbered 9, after V lost 6 bases and J lost 4 bases. Germline assignment: CDR1 MNHEY and CDR2 SVGAGI. CDR3 size: 15 residues.

In its sample, this clone was seen once. The CDR3 loop reads CASSLARERDTQYF. The CDR3 DNA follows: TGCGCCAGCAGCCTAGCCCGGGAGCGGGATACGCAGTATTTT. J is TRBJ2-3 and V is TRBV5-1; the D gene is possibly TRBD2 (6 bases). Per germline, CDR1 SGHRS and CDR2 YFSETQ. The CDR3 consists of 14 residues. V lost 4 bases and J 6 bases, leaving 15 bases between the germline ends.

The chain combines TRBV6-5 with TRBJ1-1; D is possibly TRBD1 (5 bases). The ends were cut back, 2 bases at V and 5 bases at J, with 15 bases in the middle. From germline, CDR1 is MNHEY and CDR2 SVGAGI. The CDR3 totals 15 residues. CDR3 sequence (DNA): TGTGCCAGCAGTTACGATCAGGGAGGTTCGACTGAAGCTTTCTTT. Translated: CASSYDQGGSTEAFF.

V gene TRBV7-2 combines with J gene TRBJ2-1, with TRBD2 matching 7 bases. The CDR3 spans 15 residues. Germline-derived CDR1 and CDR2 are SGHTA and FQGNSA. V lost 4 bases, J lost 8 bases, and 11 bases stayed unmatched. The CDR3 here is CASSSRTSGIDEQFF. The DNA of the CDR3 is TGTGCCAGCAGCTCGCGGACTAGTGGTATCGATGAGCAGTTCTTC.